This T cell receptor (beta chain) is drawn from a study of blood T cell repertoires in COVID-19. Study background: Donors in the United States, Italy and Spain gave samples during acute or convalescent COVID-19.

Assay: immunoSEQ multiplex PCR; the TCRdb copy retains only in-frame clones and omits some. The data hold fewer than 200,000 clones, with 84% observed a single time. The V gene lost 4 bases and the J gene lost 6 bases, with 16 bases spanning the gap. The CDR3 has 14 amino acids. Germline V gene data show CDR1 as LNHNV and CDR2 as YYDKDF (reference sequence). The chain carries TRBV15 and TRBJ2-7; D perhaps matches TRBD2 (7 bases). This receptor was taken from a woman older than 75 with COVID-19, enrolled during active disease. The source material was peripheral blood. The CDR3 region is CATSMGGGHSEQYF. CDR3 sequence (DNA): TGTGCCACCAGCATGGGCGGGGGCCACTCCGAGCAGTACTTC.